These 4 T cell receptor beta chains were sequenced from one sample in a study of shared clonotypes between healthy human individuals. Only in-frame clones appear in the TCRdb table, and some are missing; sequencing was by immunoSEQ multiplex PCR. The data contain 2.3 million or so clones, over 90% of them singletons. Sequencing was carried out using naive CD4+ T cells from PBMCs. This sample's subset: CD45RA+ positively selected. All receptors derive from a young man in good health. Some clones in this sample may be carry-over from other donors' samples.

J is TRBJ2-7 and V is TRBV6-1; perhaps TRBD1 as D (6 bases). CDR1 and CDR2 (germline): MNHNS, SASEGT. V lost 5 bases to trimming and J lost 12 bases, with 14 bases between them. This CDR3 region has 11 residues. CDR3 residues: CASSITGSLYF. Written as DNA, the CDR3 is TGTGCCAGCAGTATAACAGGGTCCCTGTACTTC.

The chain has TRBV11-2 and TRBJ2-1, with a tentative D call TRBD2 (6 bases). From germline, CDR1 is SGHAT and CDR2 FQNNGV. This CDR3 has 16 residues. V lost 5 bases to trimming and J lost 13 bases, with 27 bases between them. The chain's CDR3 is CASSRRVGGPEPFQFF. CDR3 bases: TGTGCCAGCAGCCGTAGGGTTGGAGGGCCCGAGCCGTTCCAGTTCTTC.

The J gene is TRBJ1-1, the V gene TRBV7-9, with 7 bases aligning to TRBD1. Germline values: CDR1 SEHNR, CDR2 FQNEAQ (reference sequence). Trimming cost V 6 bases and J 5 bases; bases outside gene matches: 12. This CDR3 comprises 15 residues. The CDR3 DNA sequence: TGTGCCAGCAGGAGAGCGACAGGGATGGGGACTGAAGCTTTCTTT. It yields the protein CASRRATGMGTEAFF.

This chain uses TRBV27 with TRBJ2-7; tentatively, D is TRBD2 (6 bases). CDR3 length: 15 residues. Deletions cut 2 bases from V and 2 bases from J, with 13 bases between. Germline CDR1 is MNHEY and CDR2 is SMNVEV (reference sequence). In DNA form, the CDR3 reads TGTGCCAGCAGTTTAATCTTAGCGGTGGCCTACGAGCAGTACTTC. This translates into CASSLILAVAYEQYF.